These T cell receptor beta chains were read from a single sample in a study of blood T cells in healthy people across ages. TCRdb re-called the 5' RACE reads with MiXCR, one entry per CDR3 protein. The sample includes about 810,000 distinct CDR3 sequences, 35% to 40% of them seen just once. The sample was blood. The receptors shown here come from a man between 18 and 29 years old in good health. Each CDR3 is given with its conserved first and last residue. A D gene is named only where the DNA matches it firmly. Clone size is stated in some rows and not others, as once, few, many or a class when expanded.

>.|TRBJ2-1|.|TRBV7-2
CASSPEPIRTYHEQFF
TGTGCCAGCAGCCCTGAACCAATCCGAACCTACCATGAGCAGTTCTTC
>few|TRBJ2-6|TRBD1|TRBV13
CASSRNSPGQGLSISGANVLTF
TGTGCCAGCAGCCGTAACTCTCCGGGACAGGGGCTATCAATCTCTGGGGCCAACGTCCTGACTTTC
>few|TRBJ1-2|.|TRBV5-1
CASSLGYIGGNYGYTF
TGCGCCAGCAGCTTGGGATATATAGGCGGGAACTATGGCTACACCTTC
>few|TRBJ2-7|.|TRBV6-2/TRBV6-3
CASSYSAAEYNEQYF
TGTGCCAGCAGTTACTCCGCGGCCGAATACAATGAGCAGTACTTC
>few|TRBJ2-6|.|TRBV12-5
CASGLNPGFASGANVLTF
TGTGCTAGTGGTTTGAATCCCGGGTTTGCCTCTGGGGCCAACGTCCTGACTTTC
>few|TRBJ1-2|.|TRBV3-1
CASSADFPLGGYTF
TGTGCCAGCAGCGCGGACTTTCCCCTGGGGGGCTACACCTTC
>.|TRBJ1-1|.|TRBV28
CASSLVIDTEAFF
TGTGCCAGCAGCTTAGTAATCGACACTGAAGCTTTCTTT
>.|TRBJ1-4|.|TRBV7-2
CASSLYPATNEKLFF
TGTGCCAGCAGCTTATACCCAGCAACTAATGAAAAACTGTTTTTT
>.|TRBJ2-3|.|TRBV10-3
CAISESSQGLTMTDTQYF
TGTGCCATCAGTGAGTCATCACAGGGTTTAACCATGACAGATACGCAGTATTTT
>.|TRBJ1-2|TRBD1|TRBV12-3/TRBV12-4
CASRGQVDYGYTF
TGTGCCAGCAGGGGACAGGTGGACTATGGCTACACCTTC
>few|TRBJ2-7|.|TRBV7-2
CASSLGVGVQVEQYF
TGTGCCAGCAGCTTAGGGGTTGGTGTCCAGGTCGAGCAGTACTTC
>.|TRBJ2-1|TRBD1|TRBV7-8
CASSQGGQENNEQFF
TGTGCCAGCAGCCAAGGGGGACAGGAGAACAATGAGCAGTTCTTC
>once|TRBJ2-1|.|TRBV11-1
CSSSPQVFSSNEQFF
TGTTCCAGCAGCCCCCAGGTCTTTAGTAGCAATGAGCAGTTCTTC
>few|TRBJ2-1|TRBD2|TRBV4-3
CASSQDPTSGGAYNEQFF
TGCGCCAGCAGCCAAGATCCGACTAGCGGGGGGGCTTACAATGAGCAGTTCTTC
>.|TRBJ1-4|.|TRBV9
CASSVDSSTAIEKLFF
TGTGCCAGCAGCGTAGACTCGAGCACGGCTATTGAAAAACTGTTTTTT
>few|TRBJ1-5|.|TRBV6-6
CASRGGPYRSNQPQHF
TGTGCCAGCCGGGGGGGCCCGTATAGGAGCAATCAGCCCCAGCATTTT
>many|TRBJ2-1|TRBD2|TRBV12-3/TRBV12-4
CASSLSSGGKQFF
TGTGCCAGCAGTTTATCTAGCGGGGGTAAGCAGTTCTTC
>few|TRBJ2-1|.|TRBV4-2
CASSQDWGRDNEQFF
TGTGCCAGCAGCCAAGATTGGGGCAGGGACAATGAGCAGTTCTTC
>.|TRBJ1-6|.|TRBV5-1
CASSLGTTNSPLHF
TGCGCCAGCAGCCTAGGGACAACTAATTCACCCCTCCACTTT
>many|TRBJ2-1|TRBD2|TRBV20-1
CSARDTGTSGGVEQFF
TGCAGTGCTAGAGATACCGGGACTAGCGGGGGGGTCGAGCAGTTCTTC
>few|TRBJ1-2|TRBD1|TRBV9
CASSAPGGGYGYTF
TGTGCCAGCAGCGCCCCAGGGGGCGGGTATGGCTACACCTTC
>many|TRBJ2-3|.|TRBV5-1
CASSFRGGPYTDTQYF
TGCGCCAGCAGCTTCAGAGGGGGGCCCTACACAGATACGCAGTATTTT
>.|TRBJ2-7|.|TRBV6-1
CASHRDNFYEQYF
TGTGCCAGCCACCGGGACAACTTTTACGAGCAGTACTTC
>medium-sized|TRBJ1-2|.|TRBV12-3/TRBV12-4
CASSLGQNYGYTF
TGCGCCAGCAGCTTGGGACAAAACTATGGCTACACCTTC